This T cell receptor (beta chain) came from a study of blood T cell repertoires in COVID-19. Study at large: Samples came from the United States, Italy and Spain, spanning acute and convalescent COVID-19. T cells, B-cell-depleted T cells, or PBMCs provided the cDNA or gDNA that served as material.

Per the germline V gene, CDR1 is SGHVS and CDR2 is FQNEAQ. V was clipped by 0 bases and J by 0 bases, with 12 bases between them. The CDR3 spans 16 residues. This clone has just a few counts. Authors' analysis steps: The authors estimated nucleated cell counts from reference gene primer amplification. Repertoires were generated with immunoSEQ multiplex PCR, while TCRdb's copy carries only in-frame clones and drops some. V and J calls plus clone size are reproduced from that table; the DNA served to infer D and trimming. Counted here are approximately 240,000 clones, around 82% occurring once; the ten biggest clones make up 4.9%.

The chain recombines TRBV7-8 with TRBJ2-7; possibly TRBD2 for D (6 bases). The sequencing input was peripheral blood. The origin of this receptor is a woman of 80 years or more with active or convalescent COVID-19. The CDR3 DNA is TGTGCCAGCAGCTTAGCGCGTGCGGGGAGCTCCTACGAGCAGTACTTC. This gives the protein CASSLARAGSSYEQYF. The variable domain in full, completed from reference TRBV7-8 and TRBJ2-7, reads GAGVSQSPRYKVAKRGQDVALRCDPISGHVSLFWYQQALGQGPEFLTYFQNEAQLDKSGLPSDRFFAERPEGSVSTLKIQRTQQEDSAVYLCASSLARAGSSYEQYFGPGTRLTVT.